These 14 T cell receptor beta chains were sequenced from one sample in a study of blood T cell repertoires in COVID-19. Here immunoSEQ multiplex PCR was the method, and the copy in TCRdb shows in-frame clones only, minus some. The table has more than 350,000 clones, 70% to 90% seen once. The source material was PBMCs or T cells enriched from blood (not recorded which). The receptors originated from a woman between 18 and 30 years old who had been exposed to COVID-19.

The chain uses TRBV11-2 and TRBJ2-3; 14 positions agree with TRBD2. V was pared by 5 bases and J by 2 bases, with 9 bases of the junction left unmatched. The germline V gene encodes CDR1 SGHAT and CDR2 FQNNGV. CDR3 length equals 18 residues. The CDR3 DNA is TGTGCCAGCAGCGCCGGGACTAGCGGGAGTCTGTACACAGATACGCAGTATTTT. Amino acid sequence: CASSAGTSGSLYTDTQYF.

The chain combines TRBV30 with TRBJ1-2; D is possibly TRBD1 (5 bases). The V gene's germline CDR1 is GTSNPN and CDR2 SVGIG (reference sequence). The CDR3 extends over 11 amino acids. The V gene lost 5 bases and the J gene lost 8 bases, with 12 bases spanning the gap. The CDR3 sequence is CAWGTGWGYTF. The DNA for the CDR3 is TGTGCCTGGGGGACTGGGTGGGGCTACACCTTC. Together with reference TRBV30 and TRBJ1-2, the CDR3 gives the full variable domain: SQTIHQWPATLVQPVGSPLSLECTVEGTSNPNLYWYRQAAGRGLQLLFYSVGIGQISSEVPQNLSASRPQDRQFILSSKKLLLSDSGFYLCAWGTGWGYTFGSGTRLTVV.

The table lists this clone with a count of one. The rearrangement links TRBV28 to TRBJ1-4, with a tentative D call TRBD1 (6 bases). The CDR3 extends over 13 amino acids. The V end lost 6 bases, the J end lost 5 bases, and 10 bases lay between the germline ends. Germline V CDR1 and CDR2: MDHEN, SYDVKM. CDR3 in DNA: TGTGCCAGCAGAAAACAGGGCAATGAAAAACTGTTTTTT. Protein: CASRKQGNEKLFF.

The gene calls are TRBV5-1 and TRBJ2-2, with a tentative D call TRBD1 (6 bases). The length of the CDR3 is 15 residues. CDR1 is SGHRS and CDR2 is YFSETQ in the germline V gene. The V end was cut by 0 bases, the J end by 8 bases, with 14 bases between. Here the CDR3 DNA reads TGCGCCAGCAGCTTGGCCGGGACATTGGATGGGGAGCTGTTTTTT. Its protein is CASSLAGTLDGELFF.

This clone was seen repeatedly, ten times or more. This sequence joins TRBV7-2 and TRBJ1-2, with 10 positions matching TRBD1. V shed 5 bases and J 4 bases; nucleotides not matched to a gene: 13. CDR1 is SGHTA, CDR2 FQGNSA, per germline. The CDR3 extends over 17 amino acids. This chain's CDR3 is CASSLRQGAAFLYGYTF. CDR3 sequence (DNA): TGTGCCAGCAGCCTTAGACAGGGGGCTGCCTTTCTCTATGGCTACACCTTC.

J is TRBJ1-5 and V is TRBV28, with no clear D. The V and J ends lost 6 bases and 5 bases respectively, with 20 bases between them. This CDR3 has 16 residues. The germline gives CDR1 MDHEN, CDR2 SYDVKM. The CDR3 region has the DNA TGTGCCAGCAGCCCTAAGCACGGGGTACTCGATCAGCCCCAGCATTTT. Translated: CASSPKHGVLDQPQHF.

CDR3 coding DNA: TGCGCCAGCAGATGGGACAGGGGGCTCACTGAAGCTTTCTTT. Its protein is CASRWDRGLTEAFF. V is TRBV10-2 and J is TRBJ1-1; TRBD1 agrees at 12 bases. This CDR3 has 14 amino acids. In germline, CDR1 is WSHSY, CDR2 SAAADI. The V gene end was trimmed by 6 bases and the J gene end by 4 bases; junction bases not matched to a gene: 3.

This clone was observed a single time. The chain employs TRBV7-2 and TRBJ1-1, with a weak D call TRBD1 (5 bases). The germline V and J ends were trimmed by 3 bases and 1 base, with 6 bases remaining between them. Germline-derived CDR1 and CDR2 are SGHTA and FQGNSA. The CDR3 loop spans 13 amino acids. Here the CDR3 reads CASSFTGNTEAFF. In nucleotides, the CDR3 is TGTGCCAGCAGCTTTACAGGGAACACTGAAGCTTTCTTT.

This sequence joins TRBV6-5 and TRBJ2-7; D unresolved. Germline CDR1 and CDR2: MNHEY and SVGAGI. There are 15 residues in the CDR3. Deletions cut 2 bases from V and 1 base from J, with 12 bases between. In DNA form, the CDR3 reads TGTGCCAGCAGTTACGGGCCTAAGAATTCCTACGAGCAGTACTTC. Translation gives CASSYGPKNSYEQYF.

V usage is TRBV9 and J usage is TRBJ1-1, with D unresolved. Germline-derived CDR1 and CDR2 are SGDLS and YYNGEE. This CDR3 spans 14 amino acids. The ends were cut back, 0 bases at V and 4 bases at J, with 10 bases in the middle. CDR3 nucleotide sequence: TGTGCCAGCAGCGTAGCCCCAGGTCCCACTGAAGCTTTCTTT. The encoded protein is CASSVAPGPTEAFF.

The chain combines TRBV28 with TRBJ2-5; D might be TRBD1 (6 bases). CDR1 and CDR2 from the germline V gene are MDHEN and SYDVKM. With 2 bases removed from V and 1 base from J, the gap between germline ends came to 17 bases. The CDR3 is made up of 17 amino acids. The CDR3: CASSLPLLTGSQETQYF. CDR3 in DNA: TGTGCCAGCAGTTTACCCCTCCTCACAGGGTCCCAAGAGACCCAGTACTTC. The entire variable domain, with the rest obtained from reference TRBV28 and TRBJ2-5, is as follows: DVKVTQSSRYLVKRTGEKVFLECVQDMDHENMFWYRQDPGLGLRLIYFSYDVKMKEKGDIPEGYSVSREKKERFSLILESASTNQTSMYLCASSLPLLTGSQETQYFGPGTRLLVL.

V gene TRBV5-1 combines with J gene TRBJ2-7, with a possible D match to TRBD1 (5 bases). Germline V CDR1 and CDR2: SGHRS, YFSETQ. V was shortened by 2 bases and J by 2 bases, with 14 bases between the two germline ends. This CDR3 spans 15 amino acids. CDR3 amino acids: CASSFSVTETYEQYF. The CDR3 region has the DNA TGCGCCAGCAGCTTCTCGGTGACAGAGACCTACGAGCAGTACTTC.

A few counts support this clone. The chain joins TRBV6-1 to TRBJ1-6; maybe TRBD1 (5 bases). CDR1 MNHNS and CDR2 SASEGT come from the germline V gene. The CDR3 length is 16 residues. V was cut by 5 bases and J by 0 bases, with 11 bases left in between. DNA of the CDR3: TGTGCCAGCAGTCAAGACAGTTTCTCCTATAATTCACCCCTCCACTTT. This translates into CASSQDSFSYNSPLHF.

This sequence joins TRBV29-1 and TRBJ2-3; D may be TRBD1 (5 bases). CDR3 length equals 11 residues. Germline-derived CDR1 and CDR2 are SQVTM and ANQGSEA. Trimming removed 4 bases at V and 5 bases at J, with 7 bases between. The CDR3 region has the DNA TGCAGCGTTGGCAGGGAAGATACGCAGTATTTT. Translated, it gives CSVGREDTQYF.